These 29 T cell receptor beta chains came from one sample sequenced in a study of T cell responses to AZD1222 COVID-19 vaccine. Sequenced by immunoSEQ multiplex PCR; TCRdb stores in-frame clones only, minus some. Of around 200,000 clones in the sample, around nine tenths were seen once. The specimen comprised peripheral blood, sampled on day 0 of AZD1222 vaccination. These receptor sequences come from an adult in good health.

V and J are TRBV15 and TRBJ2-5, with 8 bases aligning to TRBD2. The CDR3 has 17 residues. The J segment lost 5 bases and the V segment lost 0 bases, leaving 11 bases of the junction unmatched. In germline, CDR1 is LNHNV, CDR2 YYDKDF (reference sequence). The DNA of the CDR3 is TGTGCCACCAGCAGAGACTCCCCACGGACTAGCAGGGAGACCCAGTACTTC. Its protein is CATSRDSPRTSRETQYF.

The CDR3 reads CSVDRGFVAFF. DNA of the CDR3: TGCAGCGTGGACAGGGGGTTTGTGGCTTTCTTT. This rearrangement joins TRBV29-1 to TRBJ1-1; 10 positions match TRBD1. Germline loops: CDR1 SQVTM, CDR2 ANQGSEA. The CDR3 totals 11 residues. V lost 6 bases and J lost 11; bases outside the gene matches: 6.

The V gene is TRBV28, the J gene TRBJ2-7; the D gene could be TRBD1 or TRBD2 (5 bases each). From germline, CDR1 is MDHEN and CDR2 SYDVKM. CDR3 length: 13 residues. With 6 bases removed from V and 0 bases from J, the gap between germline ends came to 9 bases. CDR3 residues: CASRGVSSYEQYF. CDR3 DNA: TGTGCCAGCAGGGGGGTGAGCTCCTACGAGCAGTACTTC.

The J gene is TRBJ2-1, the V gene TRBV6-5; D unclear. Trimming took off 6 bases at V and 7 bases at J, with 13 bases between the two ends. CDR3 length: 13 amino acids. Germline V gives CDR1 MNHEY, CDR2 SVGAGI. CDR3: CASSREGWNEQFF. The CDR3 DNA sequence: TGTGCCAGCAGCCGAGAAGGTTGGAATGAGCAGTTCTTC.

The DNA of the CDR3 is TGTGCCAGCAGTCCCTCCCGGAGCAATCAGCCCCAGCATTTT. Translated, it gives CASSPSRSNQPQHF. The gene calls are TRBV27 and TRBJ1-5, with D unclear. From germline, CDR1 is MNHEY and CDR2 SMNVEV (reference sequence). Trimming shortened V by 5 bases and J by 1 base, and 9 bases separated the two germline ends. CDR3 length: 14 amino acids.

The rearrangement joins TRBV4-2 to TRBJ1-1; tentatively, D is TRBD1 (5 bases). Per the germline V gene, CDR1 is LGHNA and CDR2 is YNFKEQ. The V and J ends lost 5 bases and 3 bases respectively, with 10 bases between them. The CDR3 has 13 amino acids. The CDR3 spells CASSSDRDTEAFF. CDR3 nucleotide sequence: TGTGCCAGCAGCTCCGACAGAGACACTGAAGCTTTCTTT.

The V call is TRBV20-1, the J call TRBJ1-3; tentatively, D is TRBD1 (5 bases). This CDR3 comprises 15 residues. The germline CDR1 and CDR2 sequences are DFQATT and SNEGSKA (reference sequence). Trimming pared 3 bases from V and 4 bases from J, leaving 16 bases between. The CDR3 here is CSASSGTAGGNTIYF. DNA of the CDR3: TGCAGTGCTAGTAGCGGGACGGCCGGCGGAAACACCATATATTTT.

The V call is TRBV3-1 (or the pseudogene TRBV3-2), the J call TRBJ2-5; the D is unclear. V lost 6 bases to trimming and J lost 6 bases, with 8 bases between them. Germline V gene sequence: CDR1 LGHDT, CDR2 YNNKEL (reference sequence). This CDR3 region has 11 residues. CDR3 sequence: CASSLLQTQYF. CDR3 coding DNA: TGTGCCAGCAGTTTATTACAGACCCAGTACTTC.

CDR3 loop: CASSLYRAGTEAFF. The CDR3 DNA is TGTGCCAGCAGTTTATACAGGGCTGGCACTGAAGCTTTCTTT. The chain joins TRBV28 to TRBJ1-1; D is possibly TRBD1 (6 bases). V was trimmed by 1 base and J by 4 bases, leaving 10 bases between them. The CDR3 runs 14 residues. CDR1 MDHEN and CDR2 SYDVKM come from the germline V gene.

The chain combines TRBV11-2 with TRBJ1-6; no reliable D call. The CDR3 is 15 residues long. Germline V gives CDR1 SGHAT, CDR2 FQNNGV. The ends were cut back, 5 bases at V and 7 bases at J, with 15 bases in the middle. The DNA for the CDR3 is TGTGCCAGCAGCCATGAACCCGGAAAGAATTCACCCCTCCACTTT. Translating gives CASSHEPGKNSPLHF.

About this clone: The junction does not match germline at one end; this may be a read error. This chain uses TRBV7-7 with TRBJ2-2; 11 positions agree with TRBD2. The CDR3 covers 18 residues. The germline CDR1 and CDR2 sequences are SSHAT and FNYEAQ (reference sequence). The CDR3 loop reads CASSPSGTSGANTGELFF. CDR3 bases: TGTGCTAGCAGCCCTAGCGGGACTAGCGGCGCGAACACCGGGGAGCTGTTTTTT.

The rearrangement joins TRBV5-4 to TRBJ1-6; no firm D call. The CDR3 is 15 residues long. Germline assignment: CDR1 SGHNT and CDR2 YYREEE (reference sequence). V was cut by 0 bases and J by 5 bases, with 9 bases left in between. The CDR3 sequence is CASSLETSNNSPLHF. In DNA, the CDR3 is TGTGCCAGCAGCTTGGAGACTTCTAATAATTCACCCCTCCACTTT.

With respect to this clone: This same CDR3 is encoded by further DNA sequences in the sample. The chain links TRBV6-5 to TRBJ1-1, with D maybe TRBD1 (6 bases). The germline V and J ends were trimmed by 2 bases and 4 bases, with 11 bases remaining between them. CDR3 length: 14 amino acids. CDR1 is MNHEY and CDR2 is SVGAGI in the germline V gene. The CDR3 nucleotides are TGTGCCAGCAGTTACGAGGGGGAAAGCACTGAAGCTTTCTTT. Translation: CASSYEGESTEAFF.

The chain has TRBV9 and TRBJ1-2; 9 nucleotides align to TRBD1. The germline V gene has CDR1 SGDLS and CDR2 YYNGEE. The CDR3 extends over 16 amino acids. Trimming took 0 bases from V and 5 from J; bases not matched to a gene: 8. CDR3 in DNA: TGTGCCAGCAGCGTAGAGGGAAGGGACAGGGCTTATGGCTACACCTTC. Its protein is CASSVEGRDRAYGYTF.

The chain carries TRBV19 and TRBJ1-2, with a weak D call TRBD1 (6 bases). V gave up 7 bases and J gave up 7 bases, with 13 bases separating them. The CDR3 has 12 residues. Germline-derived CDR1 and CDR2 are LNHDA and SQIVND (reference sequence). The CDR3 DNA sequence: TGTGCCAGTAACTCACAGGGTCGTGGCTACACCTTC. Translating it yields CASNSQGRGYTF.

V gene TRBV3-1 (or the pseudogene TRBV3-2) combines with J gene TRBJ2-3, with unresolved D. Germline V gene lookup returns CDR1 LGHDT and CDR2 YNNKEL (reference sequence). This CDR3 is 13 amino acids long. With 3 bases removed from V and 8 bases from J, the gap between germline ends came to 12 bases. The CDR3 spells CASSQGAMGTQYF. For the CDR3, the DNA is TGTGCCAGCAGCCAGGGCGCGATGGGTACGCAGTATTTT.

The chain joins TRBV7-2 to TRBJ2-4, with unresolved D. The V end was cut by 5 bases, the J end by 0 bases, with 8 bases between. The CDR3 spans 14 residues. The germline CDR1 and CDR2 sequences are SGHTA and FQGNSA. CDR3 residues: CASSPEVAKNIQYF. The CDR3 DNA sequence: TGTGCCAGCAGCCCGGAAGTAGCCAAAAACATTCAGTACTTC.

V is TRBV28 and J is TRBJ2-7, with 7 bases identical to TRBD2. With 5 bases clipped from V and 10 bases from J, the junction kept 8 bases outside the gene matches. There are 12 residues in the CDR3. The germline V gene encodes CDR1 MDHEN and CDR2 SYDVKM. The CDR3 DNA reads TGTGCCAGCAGTCTCCTTGCGGGGGTTCAGTACTTC. It encodes CASSLLAGVQYF.

The V gene is TRBV6-2 or TRBV6-3, the J gene TRBJ1-5, with TRBD1 as a possible D gene (5 bases). V was pared by 5 bases and J by 3 bases, with 11 bases between. The CDR3 is made up of 14 amino acids. Germline loops: CDR1 MNHEY, CDR2 SVGEGT. The CDR3 loop reads CASSSGGVNQPQHF. The CDR3 coding sequence is TGTGCCAGCAGTAGCGGGGGAGTCAATCAGCCCCAGCATTTT.

The CDR3 DNA reads as TGTGCCAGCTCACCACCGTGGTTAGGCGCAACTAATGAAAAACTGTTTTTT. The encoded protein is CASSPPWLGATNEKLFF. The V and J genes are TRBV18 and TRBJ1-4; D is ambiguous. Germline V CDR1 and CDR2: KGHSH, LQKENI. This CDR3 comprises 17 residues. Trimming took 0 bases from V and 0 from J, leaving 11 bases between them.

This clone showed up just once. This chain joins TRBV10-3 and TRBJ1-4; 7 bases are shared with TRBD1. The CDR3 sequence is 16 residues long. V lost 2 bases, J lost 8 bases, and 11 bases stayed unmatched. Germline V gene lookup returns CDR1 ENHRY and CDR2 SYGVKD. CDR3 DNA: TGTGCCATCAGTGAGCCGACAGGGCCAGAGCAGGAAAAACTGTTTTTT. Its translation: CAISEPTGPEQEKLFF.

The rearrangement links TRBV7-3 to TRBJ2-7; 8 bases fit TRBD1. With V trimmed by 4 bases and J by 5 bases, 4 bases remained unmatched. This CDR3 comprises 13 residues. Germline values: CDR1 SGHTA, CDR2 FQGTGA. The CDR3 spells CASSSDRGHEQYF. DNA for the CDR3: TGTGCCAGCAGCTCTGACAGGGGTCACGAGCAGTACTTC.

The chain is built from TRBV5-4 and TRBJ2-1; possibly TRBD1 or TRBD2 for D (7 bases each). Germline values: CDR1 SGHNT, CDR2 YYREEE (reference sequence). V lost 3 bases and J 2 bases, leaving 15 bases between the germline ends. The CDR3 extends over 16 amino acids. CDR3 sequence: CASSSRGGPTYNEQFF. The CDR3 coding sequence is TGTGCCAGCAGCTCCAGGGGGGGGCCTACCTACAATGAGCAGTTCTTC.

This clone was counted ten times or more. The V gene is TRBV27, the J gene TRBJ2-2; no clear D. The CDR3 is 14 residues long. Germline V gene data show CDR1 as MNHEY and CDR2 as SMNVEV (reference sequence). V dropped 4 bases and J dropped 1 base, with 7 bases sitting between them. In DNA form, the CDR3 reads TGTGCCAGCAGTTGGGTAGGGAACACCGGGGAGCTGTTTTTT. This codes for CASSWVGNTGELFF.

The chain carries TRBV12-3 or TRBV12-4 and TRBJ2-2, with D possibly matching TRBD2 (5 bases). This CDR3 contains 12 residues. V gave up 7 bases and J gave up 6 bases, with 9 bases separating them. This CDR3 reads CASIGKAGELFF. CDR3 bases: TGTGCCAGCATCGGGAAGGCCGGGGAGCTGTTTTTT.

The V and J genes are TRBV7-9 and TRBJ2-3; TRBD1 aligns across 8 bases. The germline V gene has CDR1 SEHNR and CDR2 FQNEAQ (reference sequence). This CDR3 contains 14 residues. V dropped 1 base and J dropped 5; count of bases not matched to a gene: 2. CDR3 DNA sequence: TGTGCCAGCAGCTTAGGGACAGGGATAGATACGCAGTATTTT. Its protein product is CASSLGTGIDTQYF.

On this clone: The sample has other DNA sequences that encode this CDR3 too. V gene TRBV6-5 combines with J gene TRBJ1-3, with 7 bases matching TRBD1. Germline assignment: CDR1 MNHEY and CDR2 SVGAGI. This CDR3 is built from 16 residues. V lost 0 bases and J lost 3; bases outside the gene matches: 5. This CDR3 reads CASSYSRGGGGNTIYF. For the CDR3, the DNA is TGTGCCAGCAGTTACTCCAGAGGGGGCGGTGGAAACACCATATATTTT.

To note about this clone: Relative to the germline gene, one junction end is altered; a read error may explain this. The chain carries TRBV7-7 and TRBJ2-2, with TRBD2 matching over 8 bases. Germline V gene data show CDR1 as SSHAT and CDR2 as FNYEAQ (reference sequence). This CDR3 comprises 17 residues. The CDR3 reads CASSLGPAGGNTGELFF. The DNA of the CDR3 is TGTGCTAGCAGCTTAGGCCCCGCGGGAGGGAACACCGGGGAGCTGTTTTTT.

The genes are TRBV7-9 and TRBJ2-3; 8 nucleotides match TRBD2. The V gene end was trimmed by 7 bases and the J gene end by 2 bases; junction bases not matched to a gene: 8. The germline gives CDR1 SEHNR, CDR2 FQNEAQ (reference sequence). CDR3 length: 15 residues. CDR3 nucleotide sequence: TGTGCCAGCAACCGGGGGGGAGACCTCACAGATACGCAGTATTTT. This gives the protein CASNRGGDLTDTQYF.